This paragraph reports one TCR beta chain. This clone was detected a few times. The target of this receptor is not known. Per-base qualities were not stored, and no clone one base away is much larger. Using the immunoSEQ hsTCRbeta Kit, TCR beta CDR3 regions were sequenced from DNA. The published analysis was carried out like this. TCR sequencing data were analysed with the ImmunoSEQ Analyzer. T cell clonality was defined as 1 minus Pielou's evenness, as computed on productive rearrangements. The inverse Simpson index, applied to productive templates, was used to measure T cell diversity. T cell density was defined as TCR beta template counts normalized to usable DNA, with usable DNA estimated by amplifying and sequencing housekeeping genes. Two-sided Kruskal-Wallis tests were used to compare TCR metrics across histologic stages. TCRdb holds this immuneACCESS table with in-frame rearrangements only. Some clones are missing; in checked studies, unresolved V genes explain under half, and the rest has no known cause. Clone size and the V and J calls come from that table; the DNA yielded D and trimming. The sample contains about 8,000 clones, around 80% of them found a single time. 6% to 7.5% of the sample lies in the top ten.

CDR1 and CDR2, looked up from the germline V gene, are SGHTA and FQGTGA. V and J are trimmed by 0 bases and 3 bases, and the gene matches miss 2 bases of the junction. From cysteine to phenylalanine, the CDR3 is 15 amino acids long. The DNA shown is the 45-base CDR3, in frame from base 1. This sample stems from a study of immune evolution from preneoplasia to lung adenocarcinoma (dated by TCRdb to the early 2020s). In terms of the full investigation: Immune contexture across lung adenocarcinoma precursors and invasive adenocarcinoma was profiled using immune gene expression, TCR sequencing and multiplex immunofluorescence. Resected precursor lesions (AAH, AIS, MIA) and invasive adenocarcinomas were compared against paired morphologically normal lung tissue. The sample size depended on which specimens were available, not on a prior power calculation. The immune data were integrated with whole exome sequencing and methylation data from the same cohort of nodules. The overall cohort was made up of around 51 patients with pulmonary nodules who had surgical resection. The TCR sequencing data were obtained from 51 patients. It was reported in the study that approximately 100 samples were used for TCR sequencing. POLYSOLVER was used to infer Class I HLA alleles from exome data, while LOHHLA was used to detect allele-specific HLA loss. The paper's findings and limits, for the study overall: The highest clonality was observed in normal lung, whereas higher T cell density and diversity but lower clonality appeared to be present in later-stage lesions. Normal lung had the highest top T cell clone frequencies, and these frequencies appeared to fall progressively from AAH through AIS, MIA and invasive adenocarcinoma. All patients were from Japan and China, so applicability to Western populations was uncertain. The findings rested on association rather than direct causation, and larger cohorts with long-term follow-up and longitudinal biopsies were considered necessary.

Patients underwent resection in Japan or China between about 2014 and 2017. Histologic diagnosis of each case was confirmed independently by two lung cancer pathologists on H&E slides. DNA was isolated from FFPE tissue using the AllPrep DNA/RNA FFPE Kit. What was sequenced was FFPE adjacent normal lung tissue. The chain employs TRBV7-3 and TRBJ1-5; 7 of the junction bases match TRBD1. This clonotype originated in a person aged 70 to 85 with lung adenocarcinoma. The sequenced DNA: TGTGCCAGCAGCTTAACGGGACAGATCAATCAGCCCCAGCATTTT. Translated, this gives CASSLTGQINQPQHF.